This section outlines one TCR beta chain sequence together with its context. The sample belongs to a study of T cell responses to AZD1222 COVID-19 vaccine. The CDR3 is 16 amino acids. CDR1 SEHNR and CDR2 FQNEAQ come from the germline V gene (reference sequence). J was trimmed by 2 bases and V by 6 bases; bases with no gene match: 7. The assay was immunoSEQ multiplex PCR, and TCRdb's table has in-frame clones only and misses some. This table holds almost 95,000 clones, roughly 85% found once. This material consisted of peripheral blood, taken 28 days after the second AZD1222 dose. The TCR originated in an adult who received the AZD1222 COVID-19 vaccine. The chain carries TRBV7-9 and TRBJ2-5, with TRBD2 identical over 12 bases. The CDR3 DNA reads as TGTGCCAGCAGTCCCGGACTAGCGGGATTTCAAGAGACCCAGTACTTC. This encodes CASSPGLAGFQETQYF.